Shown below are 8 T cell receptor beta chains from a single sample sequenced in a study of blood T cell repertoires in COVID-19. Sequencing used immunoSEQ multiplex PCR; TCRdb keeps in-frame clones, though not all of them. The table includes around 130,000 clones, around 83% detected once. The specimen sequenced was peripheral blood. The receptors shown here come from a human donor in a cohort sampled during active COVID-19.

V usage is TRBV30 and J usage is TRBJ2-7; a possible D gene is TRBD2 (6 bases). This CDR3 region has 12 residues. Germline CDR1 and CDR2: GTSNPN and SVGIG (reference sequence). Trimming took off 8 bases at V and 4 bases at J, with 15 bases between the two ends. The CDR3 sequence: CALSGSGYEQYV. The CDR3 DNA reads TGTGCCCTAAGTGGTAGCGGATACGAGCAGTACGTC.

The chain recombines TRBV25-1 with TRBJ2-1; TRBD2 matches at 9 bases. CDR1 is MGHDK, CDR2 SYGVNS, per germline. The CDR3 covers 14 residues. The V and J ends lost 2 bases and 15 bases, in that order; junction bases with no gene match: 11. The DNA of the CDR3 is TGTGCCAGCAGTGAACCCGGGACTAGCTCCCGCCCGTTCTTC. Protein product: CASSEPGTSSRPFF.

J is TRBJ1-2 and V is TRBV6-5; TRBD1 matches 8 bases. Trimming cost V 6 bases and J 6 bases; bases outside gene matches: 6. The V gene's germline CDR1 is MNHEY and CDR2 SVGAGI. The CDR3 has 13 amino acids. The CDR3 sequence is CASSRDRIDGYTF. The CDR3 DNA sequence: TGTGCCAGCAGCCGGGACAGGATCGATGGCTACACCTTC.

This clone has only a few counts. The chain couples TRBV3-1 (or the pseudogene TRBV3-2) to TRBJ1-1, with D perhaps TRBD1 (6 bases). Germline CDR1 is LGHDT and CDR2 is YNNKEL (reference sequence). The CDR3 is 16 residues long. Trimming removed 4 bases at V and 4 bases at J, with 19 bases between. The CDR3, as DNA: TGTGCCAGCAGCCCCGTAATGCGGGGGCCCATCACTGAAGCTTTCTTT. It yields the protein CASSPVMRGPITEAFF.

V usage is TRBV2 and J usage is TRBJ2-5; no definite D call. In germline, CDR1 is SNHLY, CDR2 FYNNEI. V was trimmed by 4 bases and J by 1 base, leaving 10 bases between them. There are 14 residues in the CDR3. DNA of the CDR3: TGTGCCAGCAGTGTGTCACAGTTCCAAGAGACCCAGTACTTC. Translating it yields CASSVSQFQETQYF.

The rearrangement links TRBV2 to TRBJ1-5; D may be TRBD1 (5 bases). Deletions cut 7 bases from V and 0 bases from J, with 10 bases between. Germline V CDR1 and CDR2: SNHLY, FYNNEI. CDR3 length: 14 amino acids. The CDR3 coding sequence is TGTGCCAGCACGGGGGTAAATAGCAATCAGCCCCAGCATTTT. It translates to CASTGVNSNQPQHF. Complete variable domain (other parts from reference TRBV2 and TRBJ1-5): EPEVTQTPSHQVTQMGQEVILRCVPISNHLYFYWYRQILGQKVEFLVSFYNNEISEKSEIFDDQFSVERPDGSNFTLKIRSTKLEDSAMYFCASTGVNSNQPQHFGDGTRLSIL.

There are a few counts of this clone. The chain is built from TRBV5-1 and TRBJ2-5; a possible D gene is TRBD2 (6 bases). The V end was cut by 4 bases, the J end by 4 bases, with 17 bases between. The CDR3 is 15 residues long. Germline CDR1 reads SGHRS; CDR2 reads YFSETQ. The CDR3: CASSPRTGATETQYF. Here the CDR3 DNA reads TGCGCCAGCAGCCCCCGCACGGGAGCAACAGAGACCCAGTACTTC.

The CDR3 protein is CASSRGGSGETQYF. CDR3 coding DNA: TGTGCCAGCAGTCGAGGGGGTAGTGGAGAGACCCAGTACTTC. The chain couples TRBV6-2 or TRBV6-3 to TRBJ2-5, with D perhaps matching TRBD1 (6 bases). Germline V gives CDR1 MNHEY, CDR2 SVGEGT. This CDR3 spans 14 amino acids. V shed 5 bases and J shed 4 bases, with 14 bases lying between them.